The entry below gives a single TCR beta chain sequence along with its context. Antigen: not known. Researchers divided each subset's genomic DNA evenly across several immunoSEQ plates. Every unsorted PBMC PCR replicate was loaded with approximately 290 ng DNA, tens of thousands of T cell genomes. The protocol was immunoSEQ multiplex PCR, while the TCRdb copy is restricted to in-frame clones and leaves out a portion. The sample carries fewer than 500,000 clones, 60% to 80% recorded once. The sample comes from a study of shared clonotypes between healthy human individuals. In the study overall: A few men and a couple of women, aged 18 to 49, were donors. The study, taken as a whole, reports: Donors were few, which limited the genetic and exposure-history diversity represented.

In germline, CDR1 is SGHNT, CDR2 YENEEA. V lost 1 base and J lost 2, with 11 bases in between. The CDR3 loop spans 15 amino acids. The receptor was isolated from a woman aged 40 to 55 in good health. Some clones in this sample may be carry-over from other donors' samples. This chain uses TRBV11-3 with TRBJ2-5; unclear D gene. The sample consisted of PBMCs. The CDR3 DNA reads as TGTGCCAGCAGCTTAGGGTCCAGACCACAAGAGACCCAGTACTTC. Its translation: CASSLGSRPQETQYF.